This TCR beta chain was obtained from a study of spatial heterogeneity in lung cancer (dated by TCRdb to the late 2010s). Regarding the complete study: Beta-chain transcripts were consistently detected in greater numbers than alpha-chain transcripts, which likely reflected higher beta-chain transcript abundance. In the raw uncorrected reads, each unique combination of TCR and UMI appeared more than ten times on average. The study quantitatively compared TCR alpha and beta repertoires across multiple tumor regions, matched nontumor lung and blood in non-small cell lung cancer. The study linked features of the TCR repertoire to counts of nonsynonymous mutations, which were determined by whole-exome sequencing of tumor tissue. At surgery, both alpha and beta chains were TCR-sequenced in 200 to 250 tumor regions, fewer than 85 matched nontumor lung samples and a few dozen PBMC samples. Here is what the overall study found, with its caveats: Ubiquitous expanded tumor TCRs were found in blood more often at tumor resection than at routine follow-up. Additional single-cell paired TCR alpha and beta sequencing was considered necessary to confirm, at a functional level, the hypothesis that regional TCRs recognize regional mutations.

The sample holds many counts of this clonotype. The target of this receptor is not known. Base-call qualities are not available, and no considerably larger clone is one nucleotide away. Library generation was performed with 5' RACE. The sequencing machine was a NextSeq 500. The TCR library protocol attached a unique molecular identifier to each TCR cDNA molecule to allow correction of PCR and sequencing errors. Turning to the authors' computational methods: Decombinator tools were used for TCR identification, UMI-based error correction and CDR3 extraction. Expanded TCRs were defined as those above a frequency of 2 per 1,000, corresponding to the top 1% of the tumor frequency distribution. Renyi diversity was computed with the R vegan package after each repertoire had been subsampled 100 times to 5,000 TCRs. CDR3 similarity networks were built from amino acid triplet string-kernel similarity, with CDR3s being connected when pairwise similarity was above 0.82. TCRdb handled the public reads itself, with Q25 trimming in fastp and clone calling in MiXCR, and kept productive beta chains. Entries that share a CDR3 protein sequence are merged under the most common genes and DNA. The V and J calls, along with clone size, are taken from TCRdb and not from the paper's own processing. This sample is represented by 35,000 or so distinct CDR3 sequences; 5.2% of them were singletons. The biggest ten clones account for about 30% of the sample.

From a lookup of the germline V gene, CDR1 and CDR2 are SGDLS and YYNGEE. Its CDR3 holds 15 amino acids, cysteine through phenylalanine. This entry keeps only the CDR3 DNA: 45 bases, framed from base 1. The germline ends are 12 bases apart after V is trimmed by 5 bases and J by 0 bases. Interpreted using the paper, the time point label stands for: sample taken at primary tumor resection. Whole RNA extracted from tumor and nontumor lung tissue, or from cryopreserved PBMC samples, was used for TCR sequencing without cell sorting. The donors were 65 to 90 patients from the lung TRACERx cohort who had early-stage, untreated non-small cell lung cancer. Patients were selected for TCR sequencing only if sufficient RNA was available from at least two tumor regions.

The chain is encoded by TRBV9 joined to TRBJ2-1; the D segment cannot be called with confidence. The specimen comprised PBMCs, sampled at surgery. The sequence derives from a female donor with early-stage non-small cell lung cancer. The nucleotide sequence is TGTGCCAGCAGGAAGGGCCCTAGCTCCTACAATGAGCAGTTCTTC. This codes for CASRKGPSSYNEQFF.